This TCR beta chain derives from a study of tumor-infiltrating lymphocytes in primary liver carcinoma. Background on the study: About 3.5 to 8 million productive TCRbeta reads were obtained from the samples, with similar numbers across tissue types.

The researchers produced TCR beta cDNA from approximately 540 ng total RNA with a constant-region primer. Library construction for TCR beta comprised three nested multiplex PCR rounds performed with slightly modified ARM-PCR. Forward primers for TRBV1-TRBV30 and a C-beta reverse primer served the first two PCR rounds, at about 10 cycles each. Each CDR3 protein gets one entry after TCRdb re-called the multiplex PCR reads with MiXCR. Found here are 300,000 to 350,000 distinct CDR3 sequences, almost 65% of them singletons; the top ten hold 5.5% to 8%. The germline CDR1 and CDR2 sequences are LGHNA and YNFKEQ. The CDR3 sequence is 15 residues long. Study results and caveats: The top-250-clone fraction was significantly higher in tumors than in blood (p = 0.039). Compared with tumor region pairs, tumor-adjacent and tumor-blood pairs overlapped less.

The blood RNA (from unsorted whole blood) was obtained, and germline DNA was also extracted. As to this clonotype: As yet, its antigen is unknown. This may stem from a read error, because a much larger clone lies one nucleotide away.

The sample consisted of peripheral blood. The J gene is TRBJ2-3, the V gene TRBV4-2, with D hard to call. This sequence was found in a middle-aged man with primary liver carcinoma and hepatitis B virus infection. The CDR3, as DNA: TGTGCCATCAGCCAAGATCTTTACAACACAGATACGCAGTATTTT. It is translated as CAISQDLYNTDTQYF.